This T cell receptor beta chain was obtained from a study of human T cells and chemical hapten exposure (dated by TCRdb to the early 2020s). Concerning the study at large: Libraries were combined into a pool for sequencing, and differences in TCR yield between samples came mainly from small differences in library volumes within the pool. Peripheral blood TCR repertoire changes were tracked in vivo in alopecia patients during primary and secondary sensitization to the hapten diphenylcyclopropenone (DPC). Both TCR alpha and TCR beta chains were sequenced from each blood RNA sample.

The CDR3 spans 14 residues, from the cysteine through the phenylalanine. The entry retains the CDR3 DNA only, 42 bases that are in frame from base 1. Trimming at the junction amounts to 0 bases on V and 8 bases on J, and the germline ends lie 10 bases apart. CDR1 and CDR2 were assigned from the germline V gene as LGHNA and YNFKEQ. This clonotype was recorded many times. Its antigen is currently not known. Base qualities are not at hand, and no much larger clone is one base apart. The time point tag for this specimen amounts to: healthy volunteer bleed at 6 weeks. Total RNA was extracted from unfractionated whole blood collected in Tempus Blood RNA tubes. As TCR sequencing controls, roughly 5 healthy volunteers were used, with blood taken at day 0, 2 weeks and 6 weeks. The library was built by means of RACE. The instrument given in TCRdb is NextSeq 500. During library preparation, unique molecular identifiers were attached to individual cDNA molecules so that TCRs could be counted in a quantitative, reproducible way. The authors' analysis ran thus. Samples had a median of 95,638 TCRs, with a range from about 23,224 to 690,600. The Decombinator software suite was used to annotate the V, J and CDR3 of the TCR reads. For PS versus PT1 abundance plots, all samples were subsampled to the same number of TCRs (28,000). TCRs were defined as expanded if absent before sensitization and observed at least eight times at the 2-week time point. Using fastp trimming at Q25 and MiXCR clonotype assembly, TCRdb reanalyzed the public sequencing data and kept in-frame beta chains. Merged by CDR3 protein, the rows form single entries marked with the most common genes and DNA. What appears here as the V and J calls and clone size reflects TCRdb's work, not the paper's. Here the sample has roughly 80,000 distinct CDR3 sequences; around 9.3% occur a single time. The top ten constitute around 1.7% of the sample.

What the research found in general, with its limitations: DPC sensitization did not change how many TCRs were above 1 in 1000 frequency, and no evidence was found of alterations in global repertoire structure. Repeated subsampling changed both the strength of the expansion versus patch-test correlation and the threshold at which the correlation became significant.

Sequences were obtained from whole blood. This TCR was sampled from a female donor in good health. Some clones in this sample may be carry-over from other donors' samples. The chain employs TRBV4-2 and TRBJ1-4, with the identity of the D gene unclear. The CDR3 reads CASSQDRRGEKLFF. DNA sequence: TGTGCCAGCAGCCAAGACAGGCGAGGCGAAAAACTGTTTTTT.